This entry lists 16 T cell receptor beta chains sequenced from one sample in a study of shared T cell receptors in the human thymus. Sequenced by immunoSEQ multiplex PCR; TCRdb stores in-frame clones only, minus some. The table records roughly 550,000 clones, 75% to 85% of them present only once. These same records also appear under a second study, on human thymus T cells.

Sequencing was performed on thymocytes. These receptors all come from a boy in the first two years of life with a congenital heart defect.

This chain links TRBV11-2 with TRBJ2-7; D may be TRBD2 (7 bases). This CDR3 has 17 amino acids. Deletions cut 0 bases from V and 6 bases from J, with 21 bases between. Germline V gives CDR1 SGHAT, CDR2 FQNNGV. The CDR3 reads CASSLDGGPGGGAEQYF. The CDR3 coding sequence is TGTGCCAGCAGCTTAGATGGGGGCCCGGGAGGAGGGGCCGAGCAGTACTTC.

This chain links TRBV5-1 with TRBJ2-4, with 9 bases that match TRBD1. With V trimmed by 2 bases and J by 8 bases, 2 bases remained unmatched. CDR3 length equals 13 residues. Looked up from germline, CDR1 is SGHRS and CDR2 is YFSETQ. For the CDR3, the DNA is TGCGCCAGCAGCTTCCGGACAGGGGACATTCAGTACTTC. It translates to CASSFRTGDIQYF.

V usage is TRBV6-5 and J usage is TRBJ1-3, with 7 positions matching TRBD1. The CDR3 totals 15 residues. Germline CDR1 MNHEY, CDR2 SVGAGI. After removal of 4 bases from V and 5 bases from J, the junction contained 8 bases not matched to a gene. The CDR3 spells CASSSSWDSRNTIYF. In DNA, the CDR3 is TGTGCCAGCAGTTCCTCTTGGGACAGCAGAAACACCATATATTTT.

The sample holds a few counts of this clone. The rearrangement links TRBV15 to TRBJ2-1; 8 bases align to TRBD2. The length of the CDR3 is 16 residues. With 0 bases clipped from V and 6 bases from J, the junction kept 7 bases outside the gene matches. Germline V gene data show CDR1 as LNHNV and CDR2 as YYDKDF (reference sequence). Here the CDR3 DNA reads TGTGCCACCAGCAGAGATCACCAGCGGGAGAGCAATGAGCAGTTCTTC. Translation gives CATSRDHQRESNEQFF.

The chain employs TRBV4-3 and TRBJ1-1; D gene unclear. V gave up 0 bases and J gave up 8 bases, with 22 bases separating them. Germline V gives CDR1 LGHNA, CDR2 YSLEER. The CDR3 extends over 17 amino acids. Here the CDR3 reads CASSQDRVFTDTVEAFF. The CDR3 coding sequence is TGCGCCAGCAGCCAAGATCGCGTTTTTACTGACACCGTCGAAGCTTTCTTT.

This chain joins TRBV18 and TRBJ1-1; D is unresolved. This CDR3 is 16 amino acids long. Germline V gene sequence: CDR1 KGHSH, CDR2 LQKENI. V shed 2 bases and J shed 1 base, with 14 bases lying between them. The CDR3 loop is CASSPGRAGANTEAFF. The CDR3 bases are TGTGCCAGCTCACCAGGACGGGCGGGCGCGAACACTGAAGCTTTCTTT.

The chain employs TRBV7-2 and TRBJ2-5; 10 positions agree with TRBD2. J was trimmed by 5 bases and V by 3 bases; bases with no gene match: 9. Germline lookup yields CDR1 SGHTA and CDR2 FQGNSA. The CDR3 has 16 amino acids. CDR3 bases: TGTGCCAGCAGCTTTCTTCAGCGGGAGGGCCGGGAGACCCAGTACTTC. It translates to CASSFLQREGRETQYF.

The chain couples TRBV27 to TRBJ1-4; the match to TRBD1 covers 10 bases. This CDR3 contains 16 residues. With 4 bases clipped from V and 3 bases from J, the junction kept 5 bases outside the gene matches. Germline lookup yields CDR1 MNHEY and CDR2 SMNVEV (reference sequence). The CDR3 DNA reads TGTGCCAGCAGTTGGACAGGGGGGCAGGCTAATGAAAAACTGTTTTTT. This encodes CASSWTGGQANEKLFF.

The chain employs TRBV13 and TRBJ2-7, with 9 bases lining up with TRBD1. CDR3 size: 15 residues. The junction had 10 bases not matched to a gene; V was cut back by 4 bases and J by 6 bases. Germline V gene lookup returns CDR1 PRHDT and CDR2 FYEKMQ (reference sequence). CDR3 amino acids: CASSSRGQGRTEQYF. The CDR3 bases are TGTGCCAGCAGCTCGAGGGGACAGGGAAGGACCGAGCAGTACTTC.

The V gene is TRBV4-3, the J gene TRBJ2-7, with 12 bases aligning to TRBD2. Germline loops: CDR1 LGHNA, CDR2 YSLEER. This CDR3 contains 19 residues. Trimming removed 0 bases from V and 3 bases from J; junction bases left unmatched: 12. CDR3 DNA sequence: TGCGCCAGCAGCCAAGATCGGGTCCTAGCGGGAGGGCCTCTCTACGAGCAGTACTTC. Protein product: CASSQDRVLAGGPLYEQYF.

V and J are TRBV7-8 and TRBJ2-1; D remains ambiguous. The CDR3 is 15 amino acids. CDR1 and CDR2 (germline): SGHVS, FQNEAQ. Deletions cut 2 bases from V and 0 bases from J, with 8 bases between. CDR3: CASSLSESSYNEQFF. In DNA, the CDR3 is TGTGCCAGCAGCTTAAGCGAGAGCTCCTACAATGAGCAGTTCTTC.

The CDR3 bases are TGTGCCAGCAGCCCTGGGACAGGCCCCTACGAGCAGTACTTC. Its protein is CASSPGTGPYEQYF. The V call is TRBV14, the J call TRBJ2-7; 8 positions match TRBD1. The CDR3 is 14 residues long. With V trimmed by 4 bases and J by 2 bases, 4 bases remained unmatched. CDR1 is SGHDN and CDR2 is FVKESK in the germline V gene.

The chain recombines TRBV7-2 with TRBJ2-1, with 11 bases that match TRBD2. Germline-derived CDR1 and CDR2 are SGHTA and FQGNSA. V was clipped by 1 base and J by 3 bases; unmatched bases: 5. This CDR3 spans 17 amino acids. The CDR3 protein is CASSLGGTSGLYNEQFF. Here the CDR3 DNA reads TGTGCCAGCAGCTTAGGGGGGACTAGCGGACTCTACAATGAGCAGTTCTTC.

The genes are TRBV7-9 and TRBJ2-7, with TRBD2 matching 8 bases. Per germline, CDR1 SEHNR and CDR2 FQNEAQ (reference sequence). After removal of 5 bases from V and 5 bases from J, the junction contained 8 bases not matched to a gene. The CDR3 contains 14 residues. CDR3 nucleotide sequence: TGTGCCAGCAGCCAGGGACTAGGTGTACACGAGCAGTACTTC. Protein: CASSQGLGVHEQYF.

The chain uses TRBV19 and TRBJ2-3, with 10 bases aligning to TRBD2. This CDR3 spans 16 amino acids. V lost 5 bases, J lost 1 base, and 6 bases stayed unmatched. Germline CDR1 reads LNHDA; CDR2 reads SQIVND (reference sequence). CDR3 residues: CASSLPLAGGTDTQYF. CDR3 sequence (DNA): TGTGCCAGTAGTCTTCCCCTAGCGGGGGGCACAGATACGCAGTATTTT.

J is TRBJ2-1 and V is TRBV4-1; TRBD2 aligns across 13 bases. J lost 5 bases, V lost 0 bases, and 16 bases had no gene match. CDR3 length: 21 residues. Per germline, CDR1 MGHRA and CDR2 YSYEKL. DNA of the CDR3: TGCGCCAGCAGCCAAGATGGACCGGGACTAGCGGGGTCAGAGGGAGACAATGAGCAGTTCTTC. Translation: CASSQDGPGLAGSEGDNEQFF.